A single sample gave rise to the 9 T cell receptor beta chains below, sequenced in a study of T-cell memory formation after mild COVID-19. From the 5' RACE reads, TCRdb called clonotypes with MiXCR, one entry per CDR3 protein. This sample yields about 440,000 distinct CDR3 sequences, of which about 19% are seen a single time; around 8% belongs to the top ten. What was sequenced was PBMCs or a T cell subset sorted from them (not recorded which). Receptor source: an adult woman who had mild COVID-19 (a few samples of this study predate the infection). Cell type and time point are not known.

This clonotype was seen more than once but under ten times. V is TRBV30 and J is TRBJ1-5; 8 positions agree with TRBD1. Germline CDR1 and CDR2: GTSNPN and SVGIG (reference sequence). V gave up 0 bases and J gave up 8 bases; unmatched junction bases: 3. This CDR3 comprises 13 residues. This CDR3 is CAWSVSGGKPQHF. CDR3 coding DNA: TGTGCCTGGAGTGTATCAGGGGGCAAGCCCCAGCATTTT. The entire variable domain, with the rest obtained from reference TRBV30 and TRBJ1-5, is as follows: SQTIHQWPATLVQPVGSPLSLECTVEGTSNPNLYWYRQAAGRGLQLLFYSVGIGQISSEVPQNLSASRPQDRQFILSSKKLLLSDSGFYLCAWSVSGGKPQHFGDGTRLSIL.

This clonotype has a handful of counts. The chain has TRBV7-9 and TRBJ2-1; 8 positions agree with TRBD2. Germline CDR1 is SEHNR and CDR2 is FQNEAQ (reference sequence). The CDR3 has 16 amino acids. V shed 7 bases and J 3 bases; nucleotides not matched to a gene: 11. The CDR3 is CASNPRAGAIYNEQFF. DNA for the CDR3: TGTGCCAGCAATCCTCGAGCGGGAGCTATCTACAATGAGCAGTTCTTC.

The V and J genes are TRBV2 and TRBJ1-5, with D possibly being TRBD1 (5 bases). The V end lost 6 bases, the J end lost 7 bases, and 13 bases lay between the germline ends. This CDR3 has 13 amino acids. Per germline, CDR1 SNHLY and CDR2 FYNNEI. The CDR3 DNA reads as TGTGCCAGCAGCGGGGACGGCAGGCAGCCCCAGCATTTT. This translates into CASSGDGRQPQHF.

The rearrangement uses TRBV11-2 and TRBJ2-3; tentative D call: TRBD1 (6 bases). This CDR3 has 18 amino acids. The V end lost 5 bases, the J end lost 2 bases, and 23 bases lay between the germline ends. Germline V gene data show CDR1 as SGHAT and CDR2 as FQNNGV. The CDR3 nucleotides are TGTGCCAGCAGCCAAGGACCCCCCGCGTCAGGGGTCACAGATACGCAGTATTTT. This gives the protein CASSQGPPASGVTDTQYF.

There are a few counts of this clonotype. The rearrangement links TRBV29-1 to TRBJ1-3, with 7 nucleotides matching TRBD1. CDR1 and CDR2 (germline): SQVTM, ANQGSEA. The V and J ends lost 4 bases and 3 bases, in that order; junction bases with no gene match: 6. The CDR3 is 14 residues long. This chain's CDR3 is CSVGFTGVGNTIYF. Written as DNA, the CDR3 is TGCAGCGTTGGATTCACAGGGGTTGGAAACACCATATATTTT.

The gene calls are TRBV12-3 or TRBV12-4 and TRBJ1-4; D gene ambiguous. Trimming pared 6 bases from V and 2 bases from J, leaving 16 bases between. The CDR3 contains 16 residues. The CDR3 region has the DNA TGTGCCAGCAGCCCCTCCATATTTGGGACTAATGAAAAACTGTTTTTT. The encoded protein is CASSPSIFGTNEKLFF.

The V call is TRBV20-1, the J call TRBJ1-1; TRBD1 agrees at 7 bases. This CDR3 contains 14 residues. Trimming took 3 bases from V and 3 from J; bases not matched to a gene: 7. In germline, CDR1 is DFQATT, CDR2 SNEGSKA (reference sequence). CDR3: CSASSLQGHTEAFF. As DNA, the CDR3 is TGCAGTGCTAGTAGCCTACAGGGGCACACTGAAGCTTTCTTT.

This clonotype was observed a single time. This chain connects TRBV12-3 or TRBV12-4 to TRBJ1-2; a weak D match, TRBD1 (6 bases). V was clipped by 6 bases and J by 4 bases, with 12 bases between them. This CDR3 comprises 13 residues. CDR3 residues: CASRQGDGYGYTF. CDR3 DNA: TGTGCCAGCAGACAGGGAGATGGCTATGGCTACACCTTC.

This clonotype appeared a few times. CDR3 coding DNA: TGTGCCAGCAGCGCGGGGAATATGAACACTGAAGCTTTCTTT. This sequence encodes CASSAGNMNTEAFF. The chain has TRBV9 and TRBJ1-1; D unresolved. Trimming stripped 3 bases from V and 0 bases from J, with 9 bases between. Germline V CDR1 and CDR2: SGDLS, YYNGEE. CDR3 size: 14 residues.